Below are 22 T cell receptor beta chains sequenced from a single sample in a study of blood T cell repertoires in COVID-19. Generated by immunoSEQ multiplex PCR, the TCRdb table keeps only in-frame clones and is missing some. The sample records around 210,000 clones, roughly four fifths being singletons. Sequencing used peripheral blood. The receptors here all came from a woman older than 75 with COVID-19, enrolled during active disease.

This chain joins TRBV10-3 and TRBJ1-3; the match to TRBD1 covers 8 bases. The V and J ends lost 5 bases and 4 bases, in that order; junction bases with no gene match: 10. CDR3 size: 16 residues. Germline V gene lookup returns CDR1 ENHRY and CDR2 SYGVKD. The DNA of the CDR3 is TGTGCCATCAGTCGTGGACAGGGCCATCCGGGAAACACCATATATTTT. It yields the protein CAISRGQGHPGNTIYF.

This clone appeared a single time. J is TRBJ2-7 and V is TRBV5-1; 10 bases are shared with TRBD2. Germline V gene data show CDR1 as SGHRS and CDR2 as YFSETQ. CDR3 size: 17 residues. The J segment lost 3 bases and the V segment lost 4 bases, leaving 13 bases of the junction unmatched. This CDR3 is CASSNAPGVAGGYEQYF. As DNA, the CDR3 is TGCGCCAGCAGCAACGCCCCGGGGGTAGCGGGAGGCTACGAGCAGTACTTC.

This chain connects TRBV19 to TRBJ2-1; TRBD2 aligns across 13 bases. Germline CDR1 LNHDA, CDR2 SQIVND (reference sequence). This CDR3 has 18 amino acids. The V gene end was trimmed by 3 bases and the J gene end by 2 bases; junction bases not matched to a gene: 7. CDR3 nucleotide sequence: TGTGCCAGTAGTATCTGGGGGACTAGCGGGACCACCTACAATGAGCAGTTCTTC. This sequence encodes CASSIWGTSGTTYNEQFF.

This clone was detected once. The chain recombines TRBV6-5 with TRBJ1-2, with 7 bases fitting TRBD1. From germline, CDR1 is MNHEY and CDR2 SVGAGI. Trimming took 6 bases from V and 6 from J; bases not matched to a gene: 7. The length of the CDR3 is 13 residues. CDR3: CASSSTGFDGYTF. The CDR3, as DNA: TGTGCCAGCAGCTCGACAGGGTTCGATGGCTACACCTTC.

This clone has more than one count but fewer than ten. The V and J genes are TRBV10-3 and TRBJ2-3; D possibly corresponds to TRBD1 (5 bases). CDR1 and CDR2 (germline): ENHRY, SYGVKD. Trimming shortened V by 3 bases and J by 2 bases, and 6 bases separated the two germline ends. This CDR3 is built from 13 residues. This chain's CDR3 is CAISEGATDTQYF. Here the CDR3 DNA reads TGTGCCATCAGTGAAGGGGCCACAGATACGCAGTATTTT.

This clone was counted a few times. The CDR3 is CASSLEFTGGNTIYF. The CDR3 DNA sequence: TGTGCCAGCAGCTTAGAGTTTACGGGGGGAAACACCATATATTTT. This sequence joins TRBV7-8 and TRBJ1-3; no firm D call. Germline CDR1 and CDR2: SGHVS and FQNEAQ. V was pared by 1 base and J by 4 bases, with 11 bases between. The CDR3 covers 15 residues.

As for this clone: It may be a read error: a sequence one base away is much more abundant. Within the sample, other DNA sequences also encode this same CDR3. The chain recombines TRBV18 with TRBJ1-1; TRBD1 agrees at 7 bases. CDR3 length equals 16 residues. Germline V lookup: CDR1 KGHSH, CDR2 LQKENI. The CDR3 loop reads CASSLTPGGRSTEAFF. In DNA, the CDR3 is TGTGCTAGCTCCCTCACCCCAGGGGGGAGGAGCACTGAAGCTTTCTTT.

The CDR3 sequence: CASSQEDSFYGYTF. Here the CDR3 DNA reads TGCGCCAGCAGCCAAGAGGACAGCTTCTATGGCTACACCTTC. The chain combines TRBV4-1 with TRBJ1-2, with D maybe TRBD1 (6 bases). The germline V gene has CDR1 MGHRA and CDR2 YSYEKL. V was clipped by 0 bases and J by 4 bases, with 9 bases between them. There are 14 residues in the CDR3.

This chain connects TRBV25-1 to TRBJ1-1, with a weak D call TRBD1 (6 bases). Germline CDR1 reads MGHDK; CDR2 reads SYGVNS. CDR3 length: 15 amino acids. V dropped 4 bases and J dropped 8 bases, with 20 bases sitting between them. The DNA of the CDR3 is TGTGCCAGCAGTGGGACCCGGGACATCGGGGCCGAAGCTTTCTTT. It specifies CASSGTRDIGAEAFF. Variable domain in full (rest from reference TRBV25-1 and TRBJ1-1): EADIYQTPRYLVIGTGKKITLECSQTMGHDKMYWYQQDPGMELHLIHYSYGVNSTEKGDLSSESTVSRIRTEHFPLTLESARPSHTSQYLCASSGTRDIGAEAFFGQGTRLTVV.

The chain combines TRBV6-5 with TRBJ1-1; TRBD1 matches at 9 bases. CDR1 and CDR2 from the germline V gene are MNHEY and SVGAGI. The CDR3 runs to 13 residues. Losses at the gene ends were 2 bases for V and 8 bases for J; bases not matched to a gene: 3. The CDR3 DNA sequence: TGTGCCAGCAGTTACCCAGGGACAGGGGAAGCTTTCTTT. Translation gives CASSYPGTGEAFF.

The gene calls are TRBV6-4 and TRBJ1-5; D is undetermined. Germline CDR1 MRHNA, CDR2 SNTAGT. The V end was cut by 4 bases, the J end by 8 bases, with 12 bases between. CDR3 length: 13 amino acids. DNA of the CDR3: TGTGCCAGCAGTGCCTCCGCCCGGGAGCCCCAGCATTTT. Amino acids: CASSASAREPQHF.

The chain recombines TRBV6-5 with TRBJ2-1; no clear D gene. The CDR3 sequence is 12 residues long. With 7 bases removed from V and 6 bases from J, the gap between germline ends came to 10 bases. The germline CDR1 and CDR2 sequences are MNHEY and SVGAGI. CDR3 in DNA: TGTGCCAGCAAGCTCCCGCCCAATGAGCAGTTCTTC. Protein: CASKLPPNEQFF.

The chain recombines TRBV5-1 with TRBJ2-5; 10 bases agree with TRBD2. V lost 4 bases to trimming and J lost 2 bases; unmatched junction nucleotides: 5. The CDR3 sequence is 15 residues long. Germline V lookup: CDR1 SGHRS, CDR2 YFSETQ. This CDR3 reads CASSASGGAQETQYF. The CDR3 DNA is TGCGCCAGCAGCGCGAGCGGGGGGGCACAAGAGACCCAGTACTTC.

The chain is built from TRBV4-1 and TRBJ1-2, with 9 bases that match TRBD1. This CDR3 region has 14 residues. Losses at the gene ends were 1 base for V and 7 bases for J; bases not matched to a gene: 4. The V gene's germline CDR1 is MGHRA and CDR2 YSYEKL. The CDR3 region has the DNA TGCGCCAGCAGCCAAGGGACAGGGGTGGGTGGCTACACCTTC. The encoded protein is CASSQGTGVGGYTF.

V and J are TRBV2 and TRBJ1-1, with D hard to call. Trimming took 6 bases from V and 2 from J, leaving 10 bases between them. The germline CDR1 and CDR2 sequences are SNHLY and FYNNEI. The CDR3 spans 13 residues. The CDR3 region has the DNA TGTGCCAGCAGCTTCGACACAAACACTGAAGCTTTCTTT. Translating it yields CASSFDTNTEAFF.

A few counts support this clone. The rearrangement links TRBV9 to TRBJ1-6, with D possibly matching TRBD1 (6 bases). Trimming left V 4 bases short and J 7 bases short, with 12 bases between. This CDR3 spans 14 amino acids. CDR1 SGDLS and CDR2 YYNGEE come from the germline V gene. The CDR3 bases are TGTGCCAGCAGCCCACCCAGGGGCAATTCACCCCTCCACTTT. Translating it yields CASSPPRGNSPLHF.

This clone occurred once. The chain links TRBV6-5 to TRBJ1-2; tentative D call: TRBD1 (5 bases). Germline V CDR1 and CDR2: MNHEY, SVGAGI. The CDR3 contains 14 residues. Trimming pared 7 bases from V and 4 bases from J, leaving 16 bases between. CDR3 sequence reads: CASTRGEGLYGYTF. CDR3 coding DNA: TGTGCCAGCACCCGGGGGGAGGGACTCTATGGCTACACCTTC.

V gene TRBV6-5 combines with J gene TRBJ2-1, with D maybe TRBD2 (6 bases). CDR1 MNHEY and CDR2 SVGAGI come from the germline V gene. This CDR3 region has 12 residues. Trimming pared 5 bases from V and 13 bases from J, leaving 15 bases between. CDR3 DNA: TGTGCCAGCAGTAGGGGAGGCGGTGTCCAGTTCTTC. Its translation: CASSRGGGVQFF.

This clone was observed a few times. The chain carries TRBV4-1 and TRBJ1-3; D may be TRBD1 (6 bases). The V end lost 4 bases, the J end lost 0 bases, and 7 bases lay between the germline ends. The CDR3 consists of 14 residues. Per germline, CDR1 MGHRA and CDR2 YSYEKL. The CDR3 sequence is CASSRDNSGNTIYF. The CDR3 region has the DNA TGCGCCAGCAGCCGGGACAACTCTGGAAACACCATATATTTT.

This chain uses TRBV11-2 with TRBJ2-2; possibly TRBD2 for D (5 bases). The V gene's germline CDR1 is SGHAT and CDR2 FQNNGV. The CDR3 length is 15 residues. V was trimmed by 1 base and J by 6 bases, leaving 12 bases between them. The CDR3 sequence: CASSLVHTRAGELFF. The CDR3 region has the DNA TGTGCCAGCAGCTTAGTTCACACTAGGGCCGGGGAGCTGTTTTTT.

This chain links TRBV7-6 with TRBJ2-7; 8 positions match TRBD1. Germline V lookup: CDR1 SGHVS, CDR2 FNYEAQ. V lost 5 bases, J lost 6 bases, and 15 bases stayed unmatched. The CDR3 sequence is 16 residues long. The DNA for the CDR3 is TGTGCCAGCAGCGTAACAGTAGGACAGGGTTTGGGCGAGCAGTACTTC. It encodes CASSVTVGQGLGEQYF.

This clone showed up just once. This chain joins TRBV29-1 and TRBJ1-2; D ambiguous. V was clipped by 4 bases and J by 5 bases, with 8 bases between them. This CDR3 contains 11 residues. Germline assignment: CDR1 SQVTM and CDR2 ANQGSEA. The CDR3 loop is CSVVTVYGYTF. CDR3 DNA sequence: TGCAGCGTTGTTACTGTGTATGGCTACACCTTC.